A selection of T cell receptor beta chains follows, all from one sample in a study of blood T cell repertoires in COVID-19. Profiling relied on immunoSEQ multiplex PCR, and the TCRdb table lists in-frame clones only, not all of them. The repertoire includes 190,000 or so clones, roughly 80% of them detected once, and 7.5% sits in the top ten. Source material: PBMCs or T cells enriched from blood (not recorded which). These TCRs come from a middle-aged man who had recovered from COVID-19. Each CDR3 is given with its conserved first and last residue. Fields, in order: clone size, V gene, J gene, CDR3 protein. Size is stated for part of the rows, as once, few or many counts, or as a class when the clone is expanded.

abundance: -; v_gene: TRBV7-9; j_gene: TRBJ1-3; CDR3aa: CASSPRGISGNTIYF
abundance: -; v_gene: TRBV24-1; j_gene: TRBJ2-7; CDR3aa: CATSDPNYRGGYEQYF
abundance: -; v_gene: TRBV5-4; j_gene: TRBJ2-1; CDR3aa: CASRAGGESYNEQFF
abundance: -; v_gene: TRBV24-1; j_gene: TRBJ1-2; CDR3aa: CATSDPYGEGYGYTF
abundance: -; v_gene: TRBV10-2; j_gene: TRBJ2-1; CDR3aa: CASIPAGGNEQFF
abundance: -; v_gene: TRBV2; j_gene: TRBJ1-5; CDR3aa: CASSEAAGQILGGPQHF
abundance: -; v_gene: TRBV7-9; j_gene: TRBJ2-6; CDR3aa: CASSLFRDRKSSGANVLTF
abundance: -; v_gene: TRBV7-9; j_gene: TRBJ1-2; CDR3aa: CASSLIRSANYGYTF
abundance: once; v_gene: TRBV5-4; j_gene: TRBJ1-2; CDR3aa: CASRRQGVDYGYTF
abundance: few; v_gene: TRBV19; j_gene: TRBJ1-1; CDR3aa: CASSIVKGGAFF
abundance: -; v_gene: TRBV24-1; j_gene: TRBJ1-5; CDR3aa: CATSDSRTGSHYSNQPQHF
abundance: -; v_gene: TRBV25-1; j_gene: TRBJ1-5; CDR3aa: CASLSPCAGNQPQHF
abundance: -; v_gene: TRBV7-9; j_gene: TRBJ1-2; CDR3aa: CASSRVNRDKTGYTF
abundance: -; v_gene: TRBV5-1; j_gene: TRBJ2-5; CDR3aa: CASSPNKAGGQETQYF
abundance: -; v_gene: TRBV2; j_gene: TRBJ1-1; CDR3aa: CASRPRRQGDDTEAFF
abundance: few; v_gene: TRBV5-6; j_gene: TRBJ1-3; CDR3aa: CASSLTVISSGNTIYF
abundance: -; v_gene: TRBV6-1; j_gene: TRBJ1-2; CDR3aa: CASSEGGDRAWYGYTF
abundance: -; v_gene: TRBV5-6; j_gene: TRBJ1-2; CDR3aa: CASSSQGPFGYTF
abundance: -; v_gene: TRBV2; j_gene: TRBJ2-5; CDR3aa: CASSEAFKTSDKTQYF
abundance: -; v_gene: TRBV18; j_gene: TRBJ1-1; CDR3aa: CASSPGGGRTEAFF
abundance: -; v_gene: TRBV20-1; j_gene: TRBJ1-1; CDR3aa: CGRENTEAFF
abundance: once; v_gene: TRBV6-4; j_gene: TRBJ2-3; CDR3aa: CASSDYPYPGLALFPTDTQYF
abundance: -; v_gene: TRBV5-1; j_gene: TRBJ1-6; CDR3aa: CASSSGDSLNSPLHF
abundance: -; v_gene: TRBV30; j_gene: TRBJ1-4; CDR3aa: CAGKGGDEKLFF